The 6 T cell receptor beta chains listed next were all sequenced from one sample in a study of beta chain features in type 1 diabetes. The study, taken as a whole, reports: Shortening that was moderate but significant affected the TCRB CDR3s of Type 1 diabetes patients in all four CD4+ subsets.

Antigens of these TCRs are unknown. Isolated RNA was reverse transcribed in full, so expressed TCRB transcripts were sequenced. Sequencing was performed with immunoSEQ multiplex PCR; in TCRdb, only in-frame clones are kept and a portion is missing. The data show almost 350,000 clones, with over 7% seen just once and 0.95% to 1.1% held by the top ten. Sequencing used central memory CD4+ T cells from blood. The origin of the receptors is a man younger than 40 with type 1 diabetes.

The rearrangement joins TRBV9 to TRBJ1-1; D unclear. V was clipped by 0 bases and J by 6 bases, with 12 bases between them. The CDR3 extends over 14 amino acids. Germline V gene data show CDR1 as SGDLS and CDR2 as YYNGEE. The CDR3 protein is CASSVGPRVSEAFF. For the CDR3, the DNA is TGTGCCAGCAGCGTAGGGCCCCGGGTGTCTGAAGCTTTCTTT.

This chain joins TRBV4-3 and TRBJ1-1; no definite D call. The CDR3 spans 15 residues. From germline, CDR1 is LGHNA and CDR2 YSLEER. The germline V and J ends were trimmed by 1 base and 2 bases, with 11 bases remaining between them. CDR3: CASSQVLRSNTEAFF. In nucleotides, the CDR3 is TGCGCCAGCAGCCAAGTACTCAGGAGCAACACTGAAGCTTTCTTT.

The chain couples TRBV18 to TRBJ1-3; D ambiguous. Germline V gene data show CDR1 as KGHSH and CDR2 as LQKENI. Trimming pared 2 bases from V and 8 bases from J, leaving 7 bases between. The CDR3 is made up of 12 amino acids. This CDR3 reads CASSPGLDTIYF. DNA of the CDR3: TGTGCCAGCTCACCAGGGTTGGACACCATATATTTT.

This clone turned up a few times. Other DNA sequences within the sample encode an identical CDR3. CDR3: CAISENGQMNTEAFF. In DNA form, the CDR3 reads TGTGCCATCAGTGAAAATGGGCAGATGAACACTGAAGCTTTCTTT. This chain joins TRBV10-3 and TRBJ1-1; D is undetermined. Trimming pared 3 bases from V and 0 bases from J, leaving 11 bases between. The CDR3 consists of 15 residues. Looked up from germline, CDR1 is ENHRY and CDR2 is SYGVKD.

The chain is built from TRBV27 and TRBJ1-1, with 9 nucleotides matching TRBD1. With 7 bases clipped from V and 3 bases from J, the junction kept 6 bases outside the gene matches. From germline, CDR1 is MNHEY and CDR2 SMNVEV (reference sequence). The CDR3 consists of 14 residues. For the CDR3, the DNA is TGTGCCAGCACCCGTCGGACAGGGGACACTGAAGCTTTCTTT. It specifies CASTRRTGDTEAFF.

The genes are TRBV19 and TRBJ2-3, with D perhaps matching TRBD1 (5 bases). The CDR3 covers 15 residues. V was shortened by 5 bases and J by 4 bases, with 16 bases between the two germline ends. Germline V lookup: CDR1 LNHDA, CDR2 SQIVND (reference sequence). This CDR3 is CASSRQGQSADTQYF. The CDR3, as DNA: TGTGCCAGTAGTCGGCAGGGCCAGTCAGCAGATACGCAGTATTTT.